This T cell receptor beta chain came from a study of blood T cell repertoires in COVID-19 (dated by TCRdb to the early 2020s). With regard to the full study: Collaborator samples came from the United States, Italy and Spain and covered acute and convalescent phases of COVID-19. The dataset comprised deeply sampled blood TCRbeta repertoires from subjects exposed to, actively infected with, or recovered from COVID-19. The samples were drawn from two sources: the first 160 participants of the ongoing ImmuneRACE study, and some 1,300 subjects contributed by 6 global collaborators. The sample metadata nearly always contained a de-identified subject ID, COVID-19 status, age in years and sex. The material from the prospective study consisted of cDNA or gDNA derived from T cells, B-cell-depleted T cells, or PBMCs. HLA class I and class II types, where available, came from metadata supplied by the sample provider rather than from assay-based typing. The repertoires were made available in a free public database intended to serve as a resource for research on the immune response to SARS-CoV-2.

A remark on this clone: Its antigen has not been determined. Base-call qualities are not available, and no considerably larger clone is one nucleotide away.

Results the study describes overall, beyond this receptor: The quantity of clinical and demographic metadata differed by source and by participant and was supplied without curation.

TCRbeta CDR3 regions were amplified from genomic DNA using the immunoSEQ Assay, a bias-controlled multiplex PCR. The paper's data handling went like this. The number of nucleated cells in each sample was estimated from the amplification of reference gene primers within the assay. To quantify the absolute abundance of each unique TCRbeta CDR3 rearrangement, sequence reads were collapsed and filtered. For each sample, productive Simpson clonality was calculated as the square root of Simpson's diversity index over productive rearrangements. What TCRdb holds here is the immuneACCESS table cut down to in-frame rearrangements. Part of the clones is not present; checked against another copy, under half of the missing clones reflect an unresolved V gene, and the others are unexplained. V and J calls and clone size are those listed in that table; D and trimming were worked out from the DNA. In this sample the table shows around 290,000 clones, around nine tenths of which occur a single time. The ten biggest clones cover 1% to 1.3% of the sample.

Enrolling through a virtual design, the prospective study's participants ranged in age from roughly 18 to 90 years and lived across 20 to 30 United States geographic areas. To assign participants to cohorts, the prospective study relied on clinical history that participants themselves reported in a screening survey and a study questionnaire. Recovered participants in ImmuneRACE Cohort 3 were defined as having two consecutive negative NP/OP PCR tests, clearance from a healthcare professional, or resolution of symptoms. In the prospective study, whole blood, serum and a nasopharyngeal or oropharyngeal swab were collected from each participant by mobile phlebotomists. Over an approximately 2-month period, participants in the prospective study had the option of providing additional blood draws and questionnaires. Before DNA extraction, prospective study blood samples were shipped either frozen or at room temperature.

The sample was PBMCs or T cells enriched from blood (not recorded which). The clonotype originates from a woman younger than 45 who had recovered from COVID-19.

The DNA reads TGTGCCAGCAGCGAAATAGCGGGACCCACCGGGGAGCTGTTTTTT. Protein translation: CASSEIAGPTGELFF. This chain joins TRBV28 to TRBJ2-2; a stretch of 8 junction bases matches TRBD2. The germline V gene specifies MDHEN as CDR1 and SYDVKM as CDR2. The CDR3 goes from the cysteine to the phenylalanine over 15 residues. The kept DNA is CDR3 alone, 45 bases in frame from the first base. V and J are trimmed by 6 bases and 4 bases, and the gene matches miss 7 bases of the junction.